This paragraph reports one TCR beta chain. Using immunoSEQ multiplex PCR, the repertoire was profiled, and TCRdb retains in-frame clones only, with some absent. The sample contains some 700,000 clones, approximately 87% of which appear only once. This record comes from a study of shared T cell receptors in the human thymus. Per the germline V gene, CDR1 is MNHEY and CDR2 is SMNVEV (reference sequence). The CDR3 is 17 residues long. V was pared by 0 bases and J by 3 bases, with 8 bases of the junction left unmatched. These same records also appear under a second study, on human thymus T cells. From that second work: Those donating were healthy Finnish infants in corrective surgery for congenital heart defects. Resections from corrective heart surgery supplied the thymus tissue. In thymic and blood repertoires alike, V and J usage looked biased. Unrelated individuals were reported by related research to share highly overlapping thymic repertoires.

The chain links TRBV27 to TRBJ2-5; 9 bases are shared with TRBD1. This TCR was sampled from a boy in the first two years of life with a congenital heart defect. The specimen sequenced was thymocytes. The CDR3 reads CASSLSKRDRAEETQYF. CDR3 DNA: TGTGCCAGCAGTTTATCGAAAAGGGACAGGGCGGAAGAGACCCAGTACTTC.